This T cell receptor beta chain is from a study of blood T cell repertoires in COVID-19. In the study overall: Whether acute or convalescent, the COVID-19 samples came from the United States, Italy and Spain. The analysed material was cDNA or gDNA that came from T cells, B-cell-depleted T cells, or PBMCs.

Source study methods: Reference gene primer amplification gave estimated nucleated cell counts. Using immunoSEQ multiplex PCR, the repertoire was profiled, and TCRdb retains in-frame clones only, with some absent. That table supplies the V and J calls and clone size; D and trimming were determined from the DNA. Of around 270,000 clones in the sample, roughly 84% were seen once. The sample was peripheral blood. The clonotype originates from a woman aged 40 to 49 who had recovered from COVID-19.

In DNA form, the CDR3 reads TGTGCCAGCTCACCAACTGCCCTAGGCCCCGGGGACGAGCAGTACTTC. It codes for CASSPTALGPGDEQYF. V is TRBV18 and J is TRBJ2-7; weak D call: TRBD2 (5 bases). There are 16 residues in the CDR3. Germline loops: CDR1 KGHSH, CDR2 LQKENI. Trimming cost V 2 bases and J 5 bases, with 19 bases left between them. The full variable domain, completed using reference TRBV18 and TRBJ2-7, is NAGVMQNPRHLVRRRGQEARLRCSPMKGHSHVYWYRQLPEEGLKFMVYLQKENIIDESGMPKERFSAEFPKEGPSILRIQQVVRGDSAAYFCASSPTALGPGDEQYFGPGTRLTVT.